The rows below give T cell receptor beta chains drawn from one sample of a study of beta chain features in type 1 diabetes. Method: immunoSEQ multiplex PCR; TCRdb's copy keeps in-frame clones and lacks some. Of around 300,000 clones in the sample, 8% are singletons; the top ten hold roughly 1%. What was sequenced was central memory CD4+ T cells from blood. The receptors stem from a woman younger than 35 in good health. Both conserved end residues are part of each CDR3. D genes are given only for firm matches. Only part of the rows carry a size: once, few, many, or a class if the clone is expanded.

TRBD2	TRBV27	few	15	TRBJ2-1	CASRAGTNPYNEQFF	TGTGCCAGCAGAGCGGGGACCAACCCGTACAATGAGCAGTTCTTC
TRBD1	TRBV19	.	16	TRBJ2-2	CASSPGRDRDTGELFF	TGTGCCAGTAGTCCCGGCCGGGACAGGGACACCGGGGAGCTGTTTTTT
TRBD2	TRBV19	few	18	TRBJ2-3	CASSIGFLPGGYTDTQYF	TGTGCCAGTAGTATTGGGTTCCTCCCGGGGGGATACACAGATACGCAGTATTTT
TRBD2	TRBV4-1	.	16	TRBJ2-1	CASSQDSGRFVNEQFF	TGTGCCAGCAGCCAAGATAGCGGGAGGTTTGTCAATGAGCAGTTCTTC
.	TRBV6-1	.	15	TRBJ2-6	CASSEFSSGANVLTF	TGTGCCAGCAGTGAATTCAGCTCTGGGGCCAACGTCCTGACTTTC
.	TRBV29-1	many	12	TRBJ1-1	CSVLRANTEAFF	TGCAGCGTTCTGAGGGCGAACACTGAAGCTTTCTTT
.	TRBV6-5	few	15	TRBJ2-4	CASSYRGAGHDIQYF	TGTGCCAGCAGTTACAGGGGCGCAGGACATGACATTCAGTACTTC
TRBD2	TRBV5-1	few	14	TRBJ2-5	CASSNGRDQETQYF	TGCGCCAGCAGCAACGGGAGGGACCAAGAGACCCAGTACTTC
TRBD1	TRBV5-4	few	17	TRBJ1-1	CASSPSGQGSMNTEAFF	TGTGCCAGCAGTCCGTCGGGACAGGGGTCGATGAACACTGAAGCTTTCTTT
TRBD2	TRBV30	.	14	TRBJ2-3	CAWTGTSSLNTQYF	TGTGCCTGGACCGGGACTAGTTCCCTTAATACGCAGTATTTT
.	TRBV19	many	11	TRBJ2-3	CASSPGDPQYF	TGTGCCAGTAGTCCCGGGGATCCGCAGTATTTT
TRBD1	TRBV6-9	few	16	TRBJ1-6	CASSLDRARPNSPLHF	TGTGCCAGCAGTTTAGACAGGGCCCGTCCCAATTCACCCCTCCACTTT
TRBD1	TRBV27	few	17	TRBJ1-1	CASSFTRQGPKHTEAFF	TGTGCCAGCAGTTTCACCCGACAGGGCCCTAAACACACTGAAGCTTTCTTT
.	TRBV29-1	.	13	TRBJ1-5	CSVVPGAFQPQHF	TGCAGCGTTGTTCCAGGGGCTTTTCAGCCCCAGCATTTT
.	TRBV2	.	12	TRBJ1-6	CASTLVNSPLHF	TGTGCCAGCACCTTAGTTAATTCACCCCTCCACTTT
.	TRBV7-2	.	15	TRBJ1-1	CASSFSPGPRAEAFF	TGTGCCAGCAGCTTTTCACCGGGCCCCCGGGCTGAAGCTTTCTTT
TRBD1	TRBV28	many	12	TRBJ1-3	CASKTGWNTIYF	TGTGCCAGCAAGACAGGGTGGAACACCATATATTTT
.	TRBV4-2	.	12	TRBJ2-3	CASSQETDTQYF	TGTGCCAGCAGCCAAGAAACAGATACGCAGTATTTT
.	TRBV30	few	18	TRBJ1-1	CAWSVIWGRASMNTEAFF	TGTGCCTGGAGTGTAATTTGGGGGCGGGCTAGTATGAACACTGAAGCTTTCTTT
TRBD2	TRBV5-1	many	15	TRBJ2-3	CASREERGNTDTQYF	TGCGCCAGCAGGGAGGAGCGGGGCAACACAGATACGCAGTATTTT
.	TRBV29-1	many	12	TRBJ1-1	CSTGAGNTEAFF	TGCAGCACAGGTGCGGGAAACACTGAAGCTTTCTTT
.	TRBV4-3	few	15	TRBJ2-2	CASRDLLGGPGELFF	TGCGCCAGCAGGGATTTGTTGGGAGGTCCCGGGGAGCTGTTTTTT
.	TRBV18	.	13	TRBJ1-2	CASSPPISGGYTF	TGTGCCAGCTCACCACCTATATCAGGTGGCTACACCTTC
.	TRBV29-1	few	15	TRBJ2-3	CSVEDRTGLTDTQYF	TGCAGCGTTGAAGATCGAACGGGCCTCACAGATACGCAGTATTTT
.	TRBV6-6	few	12	TRBJ2-1	CATDSGRRAQFF	TGTGCCACGGACAGTGGGAGGCGGGCCCAGTTCTTC
.	TRBV18	.	12	TRBJ2-1	CASSPHYNEQFF	TGTGCCAGCTCACCCCACTACAATGAGCAGTTCTTC
.	TRBV4-3	.	15	TRBJ1-2	CASSQGGRSNYGYTF	TGCGCCAGCAGCCAAGGAGGCCGATCTAACTATGGCTACACCTTC
.	TRBV25-1	few	16	TRBJ1-6	CASSERSPRWDSPLHF	TGTGCCAGCAGTGAAAGGAGCCCGCGGTGGGATTCACCCCTCCACTTT
.	TRBV25-1	many	18	TRBJ2-1	CASSDPGGGGYGYNEQFF	TGTGCCAGCAGTGACCCGGGAGGAGGGGGCTATGGGTACAATGAGCAGTTCTTC
.	TRBV14	many	13	TRBJ1-2	CASSQLGSSGYTF	TGTGCCAGCAGCCAACTAGGGTCTAGCGGCTACACCTTC
.	TRBV15	few	13	TRBJ2-5	CATSRDREETQYF	TGTGCCACCAGCAGAGATCGGGAGGAGACCCAGTACTTC
TRBD1	TRBV10-3	.	13	TRBJ1-1	CATWDRGTGEAFF	TGTGCCACCTGGGACAGGGGAACGGGCGAAGCTTTCTTT
TRBD1	TRBV4-3	.	16	TRBJ2-1	CASSQKGRTGHNEQFF	TGCGCCAGCAGCCAAAAAGGGCGGACAGGCCACAATGAGCAGTTCTTC
TRBD1	TRBV18	.	14	TRBJ1-2	CASSPRGQGDGYTF	TGTGCCAGCTCACCACGGGGACAGGGAGATGGCTACACCTTC
TRBD2	TRBV4-1	few	17	TRBJ2-5	CASSPRRASGAQETQYF	TGCGCCAGCAGCCCGCGTCGCGCTAGCGGGGCGCAAGAGACCCAGTACTTC
.	TRBV6-1	few	14	TRBJ2-7	CASSDWVAVYEQYF	TGTGCCAGCAGTGATTGGGTAGCGGTCTACGAGCAGTACTTC
.	TRBV6-5	.	11	TRBJ2-4	CASSYSNIQYF	TGTGCCAGCAGTTACTCTAACATTCAGTACTTC
.	TRBV29-1	.	13	TRBJ1-3	CSVGAGLGNTIYF	TGCAGCGTTGGGGCAGGGCTGGGAAACACCATATATTTT
.	TRBV30	few	15	TRBJ1-4	CAWSVRYGINEKLFF	TGTGCCTGGAGTGTACGTTATGGCATTAATGAAAAACTGTTTTTT
.	TRBV5-4	.	15	TRBJ1-1	CASSFRPGTHTEAFF	TGTGCCAGCAGCTTTAGACCCGGAACCCACACTGAAGCTTTCTTT
.	TRBV29-1	.	13	TRBJ2-3	CSVGGHNTDTQYF	TGCAGCGTGGGTGGACACAACACAGATACGCAGTATTTT
.	TRBV7-9	.	14	TRBJ2-1	CASSSDRSYNEQFF	TGTGCCAGCAGCTCCGACAGATCCTACAATGAGCAGTTCTTC
.	TRBV7-2	few	15	TRBJ2-5	CASSLVGQERETQYF	TGTGCCAGCAGCTTAGTAGGCCAGGAACGGGAGACCCAGTACTTC
.	TRBV5-4	.	16	TRBJ2-2	CASSPTTKRNTGELFF	TGTGCCAGCAGCCCGACTACTAAGAGGAACACCGGGGAGCTGTTTTTT
.	TRBV11-2	few	12	TRBJ2-3	CASSSLFGTQYF	TGTGCCAGCAGCTCCTTATTTGGTACGCAGTATTTT
TRBD2	TRBV5-1	few	14	TRBJ2-1	CASKKGTNANEQFF	TGCGCCAGCAAAAAGGGGACTAATGCCAATGAGCAGTTCTTC
.	TRBV28	few	14	TRBJ1-2	CASSSTRKVHGYTF	TGTGCCAGCAGTTCCACCAGGAAAGTTCATGGCTACACCTTC